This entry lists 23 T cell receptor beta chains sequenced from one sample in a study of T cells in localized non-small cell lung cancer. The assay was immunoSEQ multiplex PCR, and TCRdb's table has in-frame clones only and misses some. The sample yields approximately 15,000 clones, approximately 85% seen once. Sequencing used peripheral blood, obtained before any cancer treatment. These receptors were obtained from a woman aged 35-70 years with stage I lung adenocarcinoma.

CDR3 protein: CASSEYEGMGDSPLHF. The CDR3 region has the DNA TGTGCCAGCAGTGAATACGAGGGAATGGGCGATTCACCCCTCCACTTT. The gene calls are TRBV6-1 and TRBJ1-6; D is unresolved. Germline-derived CDR1 and CDR2 are MNHNS and SASEGT. The CDR3 extends over 16 amino acids. V lost 2 bases to trimming and J lost 8 bases, with 16 bases between them.

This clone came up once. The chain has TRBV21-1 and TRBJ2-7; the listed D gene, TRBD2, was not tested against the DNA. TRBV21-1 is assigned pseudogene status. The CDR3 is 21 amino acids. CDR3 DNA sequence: TGTGCCAGCAGCAAAAAAATCTCCGAGTTTCTTAGGGGACTAGTACCCTACGAGCAGTACTTC. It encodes CASSKKISEFLRGLVPYEQYF.

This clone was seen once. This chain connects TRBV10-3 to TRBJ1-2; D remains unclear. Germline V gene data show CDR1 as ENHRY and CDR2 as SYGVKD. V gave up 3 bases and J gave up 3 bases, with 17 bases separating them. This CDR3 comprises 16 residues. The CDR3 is CAISEGLDEGDYGYTF. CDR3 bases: TGTGCCATCAGTGAAGGGTTGGATGAAGGCGACTATGGCTACACCTTC.

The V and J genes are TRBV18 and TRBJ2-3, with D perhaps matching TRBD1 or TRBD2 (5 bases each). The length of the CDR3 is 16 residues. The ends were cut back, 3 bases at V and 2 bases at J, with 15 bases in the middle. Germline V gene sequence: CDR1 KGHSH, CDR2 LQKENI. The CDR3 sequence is CASSPRGLAITDTQYF. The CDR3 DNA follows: TGTGCCAGCTCACCGAGGGGCCTAGCTATCACAGATACGCAGTATTTT.

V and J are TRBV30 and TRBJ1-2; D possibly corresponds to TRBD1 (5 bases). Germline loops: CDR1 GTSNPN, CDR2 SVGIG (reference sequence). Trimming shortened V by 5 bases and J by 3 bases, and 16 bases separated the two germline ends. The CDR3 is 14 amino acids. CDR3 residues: CAWDIQKGYYGYTF. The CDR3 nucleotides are TGTGCCTGGGACATTCAGAAGGGGTACTATGGCTACACCTTC.

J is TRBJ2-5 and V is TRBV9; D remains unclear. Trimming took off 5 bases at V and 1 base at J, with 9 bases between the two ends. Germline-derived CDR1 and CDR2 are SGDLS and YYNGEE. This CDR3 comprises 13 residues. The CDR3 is CASRKESQETQYF. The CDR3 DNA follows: TGTGCCAGCAGGAAAGAAAGCCAAGAGACCCAGTACTTC.

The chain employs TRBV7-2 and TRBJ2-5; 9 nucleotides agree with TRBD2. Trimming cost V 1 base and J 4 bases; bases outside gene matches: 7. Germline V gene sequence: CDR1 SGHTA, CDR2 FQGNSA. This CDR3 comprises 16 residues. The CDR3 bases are TGTGCCAGCAGCTTAGGTAGCGGGGGCCGGGGAGAGACCCAGTACTTC. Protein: CASSLGSGGRGETQYF.

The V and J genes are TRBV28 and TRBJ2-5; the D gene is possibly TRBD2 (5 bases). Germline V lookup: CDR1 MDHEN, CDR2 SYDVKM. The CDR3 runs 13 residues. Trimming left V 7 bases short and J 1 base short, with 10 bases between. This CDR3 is CASKGAIQETQYF. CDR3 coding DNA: TGTGCCAGCAAGGGAGCAATCCAAGAGACCCAGTACTTC.

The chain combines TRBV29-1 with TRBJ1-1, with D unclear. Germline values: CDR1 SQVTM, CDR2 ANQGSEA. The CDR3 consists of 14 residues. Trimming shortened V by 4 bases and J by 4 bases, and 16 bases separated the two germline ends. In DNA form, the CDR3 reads TGCAGCGTTGTTGCGTCAAGACGGGGCACTGAAGCTTTCTTT. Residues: CSVVASRRGTEAFF.

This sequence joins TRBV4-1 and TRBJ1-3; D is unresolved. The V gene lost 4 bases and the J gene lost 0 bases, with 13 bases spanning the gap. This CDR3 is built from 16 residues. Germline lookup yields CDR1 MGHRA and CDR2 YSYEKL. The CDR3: CASSPRERSSGNTIYF. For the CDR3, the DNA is TGCGCCAGCAGCCCGAGGGAGCGAAGCTCTGGAAACACCATATATTTT.

CDR3 sequence reads: CASGKGPTYEQYF. In DNA, the CDR3 is TGTGCCAGCGGAAAGGGGCCTACTTACGAGCAGTACTTC. V and J are TRBV28 and TRBJ2-7; possibly TRBD1 for D (5 bases). CDR1 is MDHEN and CDR2 is SYDVKM in the germline V gene. V dropped 8 bases and J dropped 4 bases, with 15 bases sitting between them. The CDR3 runs to 13 residues.

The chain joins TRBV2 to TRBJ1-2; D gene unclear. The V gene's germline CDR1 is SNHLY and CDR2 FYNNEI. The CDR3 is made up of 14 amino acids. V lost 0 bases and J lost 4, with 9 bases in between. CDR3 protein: CASSEAPGAYGYTF. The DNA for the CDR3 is TGTGCCAGCAGTGAAGCGCCTGGAGCCTATGGCTACACCTTC.

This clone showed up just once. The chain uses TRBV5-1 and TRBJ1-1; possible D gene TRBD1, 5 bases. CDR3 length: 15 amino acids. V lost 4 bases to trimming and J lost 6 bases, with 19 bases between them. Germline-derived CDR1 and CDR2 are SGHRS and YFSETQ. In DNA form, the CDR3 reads TGCGCCAGCAGCACCGGGGCCGGCTGGAGCCCTGAAGCTTTCTTT. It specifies CASSTGAGWSPEAFF.

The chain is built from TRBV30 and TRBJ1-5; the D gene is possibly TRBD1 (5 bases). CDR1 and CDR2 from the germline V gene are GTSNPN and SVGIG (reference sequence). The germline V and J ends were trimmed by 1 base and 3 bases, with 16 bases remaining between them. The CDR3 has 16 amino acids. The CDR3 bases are TGTGCCTGGAGTGGAAAGGACAACCCCTCCAATCAGCCCCAGCATTTT. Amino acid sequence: CAWSGKDNPSNQPQHF.

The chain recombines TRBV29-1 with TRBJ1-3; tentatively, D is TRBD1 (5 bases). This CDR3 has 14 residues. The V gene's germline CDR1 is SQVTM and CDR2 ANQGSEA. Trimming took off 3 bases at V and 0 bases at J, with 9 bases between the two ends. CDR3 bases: TGCAGCGTTGATGGGGGAGCCTCTGGAAACACCATATATTTT. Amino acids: CSVDGGASGNTIYF.

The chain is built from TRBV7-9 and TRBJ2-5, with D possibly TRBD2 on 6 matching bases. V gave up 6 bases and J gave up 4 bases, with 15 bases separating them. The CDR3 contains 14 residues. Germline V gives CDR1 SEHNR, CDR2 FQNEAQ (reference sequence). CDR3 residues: CASSRNRDSETQYF. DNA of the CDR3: TGTGCCAGCAGTCGTAATCGGGACTCAGAGACCCAGTACTTC.

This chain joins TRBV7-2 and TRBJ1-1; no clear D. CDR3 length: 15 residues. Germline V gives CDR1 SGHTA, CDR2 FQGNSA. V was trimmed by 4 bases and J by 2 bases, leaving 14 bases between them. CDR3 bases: TGTGCCAGCAGCTCCCCCGAAGGGTTTAACACTGAAGCTTTCTTT. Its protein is CASSSPEGFNTEAFF.

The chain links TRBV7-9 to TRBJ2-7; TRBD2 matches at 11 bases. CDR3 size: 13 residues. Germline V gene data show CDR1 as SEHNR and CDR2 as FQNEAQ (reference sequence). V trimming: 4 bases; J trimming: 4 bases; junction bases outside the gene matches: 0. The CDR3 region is CASSWTSGYEQYF. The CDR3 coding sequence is TGTGCCAGCAGCTGGACTAGCGGGTACGAGCAGTACTTC.

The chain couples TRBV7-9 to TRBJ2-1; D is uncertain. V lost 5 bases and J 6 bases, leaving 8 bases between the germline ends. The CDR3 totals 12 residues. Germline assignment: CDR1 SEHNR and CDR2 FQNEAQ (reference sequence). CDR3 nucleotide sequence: TGTGCCAGCAGCCCCCGGGTCAATGAGCAGTTCTTC. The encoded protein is CASSPRVNEQFF.

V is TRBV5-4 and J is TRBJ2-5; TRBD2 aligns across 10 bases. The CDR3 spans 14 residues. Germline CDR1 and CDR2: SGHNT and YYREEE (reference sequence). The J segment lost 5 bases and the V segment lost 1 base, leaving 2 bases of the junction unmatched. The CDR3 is CASSLPSGGETQYF. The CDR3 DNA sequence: TGTGCCAGCAGCTTGCCTAGCGGGGGTGAGACCCAGTACTTC.

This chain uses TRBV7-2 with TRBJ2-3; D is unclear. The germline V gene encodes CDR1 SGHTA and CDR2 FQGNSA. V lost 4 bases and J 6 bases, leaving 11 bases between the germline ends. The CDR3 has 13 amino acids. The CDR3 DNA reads TGTGCCAGCAGCTCCGAGTTTGCCGATACGCAGTATTTT. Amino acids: CASSSEFADTQYF.

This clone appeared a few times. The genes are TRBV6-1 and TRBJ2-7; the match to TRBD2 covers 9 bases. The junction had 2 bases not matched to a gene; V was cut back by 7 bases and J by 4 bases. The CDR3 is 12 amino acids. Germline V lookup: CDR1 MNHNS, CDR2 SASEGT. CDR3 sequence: CASIGLAYEQYF. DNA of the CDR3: TGTGCCAGCATCGGACTAGCGTACGAGCAGTACTTC.

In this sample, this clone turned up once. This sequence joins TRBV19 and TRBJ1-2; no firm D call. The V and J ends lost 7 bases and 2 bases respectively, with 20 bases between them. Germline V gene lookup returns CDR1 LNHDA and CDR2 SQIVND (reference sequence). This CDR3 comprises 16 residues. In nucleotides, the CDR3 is TGTGCCAGTACCAAACTTGGGCCGGGGAGAAACTATGGCTACACCTTC. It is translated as CASTKLGPGRNYGYTF.